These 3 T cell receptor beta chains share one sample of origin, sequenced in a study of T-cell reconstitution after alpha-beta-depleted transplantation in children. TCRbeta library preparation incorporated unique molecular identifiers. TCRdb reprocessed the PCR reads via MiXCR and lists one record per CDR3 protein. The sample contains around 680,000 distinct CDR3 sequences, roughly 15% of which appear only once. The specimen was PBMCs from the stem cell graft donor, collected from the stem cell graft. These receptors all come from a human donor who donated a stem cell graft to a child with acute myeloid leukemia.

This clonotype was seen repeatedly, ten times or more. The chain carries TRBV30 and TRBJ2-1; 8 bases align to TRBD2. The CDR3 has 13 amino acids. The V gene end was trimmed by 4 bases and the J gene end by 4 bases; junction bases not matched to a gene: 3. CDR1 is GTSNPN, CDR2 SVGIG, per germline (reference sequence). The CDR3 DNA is TGTGCCTGGAATAGCGGGGTGTACAATGAGCAGTTCTTC. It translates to CAWNSGVYNEQFF.

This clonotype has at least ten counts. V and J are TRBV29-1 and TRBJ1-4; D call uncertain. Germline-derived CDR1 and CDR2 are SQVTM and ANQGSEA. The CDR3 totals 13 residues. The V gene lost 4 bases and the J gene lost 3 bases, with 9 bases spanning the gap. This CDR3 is CSVGRSPNEKLFF. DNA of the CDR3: TGCAGCGTTGGAAGGAGTCCTAATGAAAAACTGTTTTTT.

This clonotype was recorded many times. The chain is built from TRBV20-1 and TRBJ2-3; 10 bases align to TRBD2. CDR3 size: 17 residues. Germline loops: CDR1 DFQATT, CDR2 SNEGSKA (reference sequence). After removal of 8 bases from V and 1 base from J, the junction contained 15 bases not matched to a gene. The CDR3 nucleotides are TGCAGTACGCGTAGCGGGGGGTTCGTGACCGGCACAGATACGCAGTATTTT. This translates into CSTRSGGFVTGTDTQYF.